Presented here are 12 T cell receptor beta chains from one specimen sequenced in a study of somatic mutations in cytotoxic T cells in rheumatoid arthritis (dated 2017 in TCRdb). Receptors were amplified or captured by the immunoSEQ multiplex PCR assay. The immuneACCESS repertoire file appears here via TCRdb, limited to in-frame rearrangements. These files lack a portion of the clones; in checked studies, under half of the deficit traces to unresolved V genes, and the cause of the others is not known. This sample is represented by about 15,000 clones; 78% of them were singletons. Roughly 17% of the sample is in the top ten clones. Input material: CD8+ T cells sorted from blood. The receptors come from an adult with rheumatoid arthritis.

The chain joins TRBV11-2 to TRBJ1-1, with D possibly matching TRBD1 (5 bases). Germline CDR1 is SGHAT and CDR2 is FQNNGV. Trimming removed 5 bases from V and 0 bases from J, with 16 bases in between. The CDR3 extends over 16 amino acids. In DNA, the CDR3 is TGTGCCAGCAGCGTCCTAACCACAGGCCTGAACACTGAAGCTTTCTTT. This translates into CASSVLTTGLNTEAFF.

The DNA for the CDR3 is TGTGCCAGCAGTTACCCCACGTTCATGGACACTGAAGCTTTCTTT. Amino acid sequence: CASSYPTFMDTEAFF. The chain joins TRBV28 to TRBJ1-1; D gene uncertain. The length of the CDR3 is 15 residues. Per the germline V gene, CDR1 is MDHEN and CDR2 is SYDVKM. V lost 4 bases, J lost 3 bases, and 15 bases lay in between.

V and J are TRBV9 and TRBJ2-3, with D possibly being TRBD2 (6 bases). This CDR3 has 14 amino acids. From germline, CDR1 is SGDLS and CDR2 YYNGEE. Trimming removed 7 bases at V and 2 bases at J, with 14 bases between. CDR3: CASSLGGDTDTQYF. In DNA form, the CDR3 reads TGTGCCAGCTCCCTTGGCGGGGACACAGATACGCAGTATTTT.

In DNA form, the CDR3 reads TGTGCCAGCAGTGATCGGGCCTTAATGACAGATACGCAGTATTTT. It translates to CASSDRALMTDTQYF. The rearrangement joins TRBV6-1 to TRBJ2-3; D unresolved. The CDR3 is made up of 15 amino acids. V lost 3 bases and J lost 3, with 13 bases in between. Germline V gene lookup returns CDR1 MNHNS and CDR2 SASEGT.

This sequence joins TRBV27 and TRBJ2-7; no definite D call. Looked up from germline, CDR1 is MNHEY and CDR2 is SMNVEV (reference sequence). Trimming removed 6 bases from V and 1 base from J, with 7 bases in between. CDR3 length equals 12 residues. The CDR3 loop is CASRTHSYEQYF. The CDR3 DNA follows: TGTGCCAGCAGGACACATTCCTACGAGCAGTACTTC.

The rearrangement uses TRBV11-3 and TRBJ2-7; TRBD1 might be the D (5 bases). Germline loops: CDR1 SGHNT, CDR2 YENEEA. The CDR3 has 13 residues. V was pared by 5 bases and J by 6 bases, with 14 bases between. Here the CDR3 reads CASSKGVTGEQYF. CDR3 DNA sequence: TGTGCCAGCAGCAAAGGGGTTACGGGCGAGCAGTACTTC. The whole variable domain, filled in from reference TRBV11-3 and TRBJ2-7, reads EAGVVQSPRYKIIEKKQPVAFWCNPISGHNTLYWYLQNLGQGPELLIRYENEEAVDDSQLPKDRFSAERLKGVDSTLKIQPAELGDSAVYLCASSKGVTGEQYFGPGTRLTVT.

This clone has only a few counts. This chain joins TRBV19 and TRBJ1-5; 7 nucleotides match TRBD1. This CDR3 has 14 residues. V lost 3 bases and J lost 5; bases outside the gene matches: 4. The germline V gene encodes CDR1 LNHDA and CDR2 SQIVND (reference sequence). The CDR3 here is CASSITGVDQPQHF. DNA for the CDR3: TGTGCCAGTAGTATTACAGGGGTTGATCAGCCCCAGCATTTT.

This clone was seen a handful of times. This chain's CDR3 is CASSPRSDTEAFF. Here the CDR3 DNA reads TGCGCCAGCAGCCCCAGAAGTGACACTGAAGCTTTCTTT. V usage is TRBV10-1 and J usage is TRBJ1-1; D gene unclear. CDR3 length equals 13 residues. V was cut by 6 bases and J by 3 bases, with 11 bases left in between. Germline CDR1 WNHNN, CDR2 SYGVQD (reference sequence).

The chain links TRBV4-2 to TRBJ2-1; no reliable D call. The CDR3 covers 18 residues. V was trimmed by 0 bases and J by 8 bases, leaving 23 bases between them. The germline CDR1 and CDR2 sequences are LGHNA and YNFKEQ. The CDR3 DNA follows: TGTGCCAGCAGCCAAGAGGTTTGGACCATCAATAGGATGGATGAGCAGTTCTTC. It yields the protein CASSQEVWTINRMDEQFF.

The genes are TRBV7-2 and TRBJ1-5; the D is unclear. The V gene lost 1 base and the J gene lost 3 bases, with 7 bases spanning the gap. The length of the CDR3 is 14 residues. Per germline, CDR1 SGHTA and CDR2 FQGNSA. The DNA for the CDR3 is TGTGCCAGCAGCTTAGTAACGGTCAATCAGCCCCAGCATTTT. Translating it yields CASSLVTVNQPQHF.

The V call is TRBV5-1, the J call TRBJ2-7; unclear D gene. The germline V and J ends were trimmed by 4 bases and 3 bases, with 11 bases remaining between them. Germline V gene sequence: CDR1 SGHRS, CDR2 YFSETQ. The CDR3 is made up of 13 amino acids. For the CDR3, the DNA is TGCGCCAGCAGCCCCCCGACGGACTACGAGCAGTACTTC. Its translation is CASSPPTDYEQYF.

This clone was seen only once. The chain joins TRBV6-5 to TRBJ1-1; TRBD1 matches at 8 bases. CDR1 is MNHEY, CDR2 SVGAGI, per germline. V lost 5 bases to trimming and J lost 6 bases; unmatched junction nucleotides: 11. This CDR3 spans 15 amino acids. CDR3 in amino acids: CASSVTITRGPEAFF. The CDR3 DNA is TGTGCCAGCAGTGTGACCATTACCAGGGGGCCTGAAGCTTTCTTT.